This T cell receptor (beta chain) was sequenced in a study of T cell repertoires in cytomegalovirus infection. This CDR3 spans 13 amino acids. The germline V gene encodes CDR1 SGHTA and CDR2 FQGTGA. V was pared by 4 bases and J by 8 bases, with 12 bases between. TCRdb processed the reads anew with MiXCR; each CDR3 protein has one entry. Of about 220,000 distinct CDR3 sequences listed, around two fifths are singletons. This clonotype was seen only a few times. The antigen remains unidentified. This clonotype originated in a human donor in good health (CMV status not recorded). Some clones in this sample may be carry-over from other donors' samples. V usage is TRBV7-3 and J usage is TRBJ1-3; a weak D match, TRBD1 (5 bases). The material was CD8+ T cells from cultured PBMCs, obtained from culture after CMV antigen stimulation. The CDR3 nucleotides are TGTGCCAGCAGCTCCACGCCGGGGGACACCATATATTTT. Translating it yields CASSSTPGDTIYF.